What follows are 27 T cell receptor beta chains derived from one specimen sequenced in a study of blood T cell repertoires in COVID-19. This table comes from immunoSEQ multiplex PCR, and its TCRdb copy is limited to in-frame clones, with some not included. The table shows 110,000 or so clones, with about 90% occurring only once. Sequences were obtained from peripheral blood. The receptor set was obtained from a human donor in a cohort sampled during active COVID-19.

V and J are TRBV28 and TRBJ2-7, with TRBD2 as a possible D gene (5 bases). The germline V gene encodes CDR1 MDHEN and CDR2 SYDVKM. V dropped 8 bases and J dropped 0 bases, with 14 bases sitting between them. The CDR3 runs 14 residues. The CDR3 DNA sequence: TGTGCCAGCCTAGGAGGCAGTCTCTCCTACGAGCAGTACTTC. As protein: CASLGGSLSYEQYF. The entire variable domain, with the rest obtained from reference TRBV28 and TRBJ2-7, is as follows: DVKVTQSSRYLVKRTGEKVFLECVQDMDHENMFWYRQDPGLGLRLIYFSYDVKMKEKGDIPEGYSVSREKKERFSLILESASTNQTSMYLCASLGGSLSYEQYFGPGTRLTVT.

The gene calls are TRBV27 and TRBJ2-7; 9 bases map to TRBD2. Germline CDR1 reads MNHEY; CDR2 reads SMNVEV (reference sequence). V was pared by 4 bases and J by 1 base, with 5 bases of the junction left unmatched. CDR3 length equals 15 residues. CDR3 sequence reads: CASSWSSGRSYEQYF. DNA for the CDR3: TGTGCCAGCAGTTGGAGTAGCGGGAGATCCTACGAGCAGTACTTC.

This clone was observed once. The J gene is TRBJ2-7, the V gene TRBV7-6; perhaps TRBD1 as D (5 bases). The germline CDR1 and CDR2 sequences are SGHVS and FNYEAQ. The germline V and J ends were trimmed by 1 base and 6 bases, with 19 bases remaining between them. The CDR3 spans 16 residues. The CDR3 protein is CASSLGAIGAYSEQYF. The DNA of the CDR3 is TGTGCCAGCAGCTTAGGGGCAATAGGGGCTTATAGCGAGCAGTACTTC.

In its sample, this clone was seen once. The chain recombines TRBV5-6 with TRBJ1-2; TRBD1 aligns across 9 bases. CDR3 length: 15 amino acids. The V segment lost 1 base and the J segment 6 bases; nucleotides outside the gene matches: 7. CDR1 and CDR2 (germline): SGHDT, YYEEEE. This CDR3 is CASSLPSTGGHGYTF. CDR3 DNA: TGTGCCAGCAGCTTGCCTTCCACAGGGGGCCATGGCTACACCTTC.

This chain uses TRBV4-1 with TRBJ1-1; D gene ambiguous. Trimming stripped 2 bases from V and 2 bases from J, with 9 bases between. Germline V lookup: CDR1 MGHRA, CDR2 YSYEKL. CDR3 length: 14 residues. CDR3 in DNA: TGCGCCAGCAGCCAATCTGGAGTAAACACTGAAGCTTTCTTT. Amino acids: CASSQSGVNTEAFF.

V and J are TRBV19 and TRBJ2-1; 7 bases agree with TRBD1. This CDR3 has 13 amino acids. Germline values: CDR1 LNHDA, CDR2 SQIVND (reference sequence). After removal of 7 bases from V and 9 bases from J, the junction contained 9 bases not matched to a gene. CDR3 region: CASKRVGDSEQFF. The CDR3, as DNA: TGTGCCAGTAAACGAGTGGGGGACAGTGAGCAGTTCTTC.

This sequence joins TRBV6-2 or TRBV6-3 and TRBJ2-2, with TRBD2 matching 9 bases. CDR1 and CDR2 from the germline V gene are MNHEY and SVGEGT. The CDR3 sequence is 18 residues long. The junction had 11 bases not matched to a gene; V was cut back by 5 bases and J by 1 base. CDR3 coding DNA: TGTGCCAGCAGTGGGCAGCTAGCGGGGTTGAAGAACACCGGGGAGCTGTTTTTT. Translated: CASSGQLAGLKNTGELFF.

The J gene is TRBJ2-7, the V gene TRBV28, with TRBD1 identical over 8 bases. Germline assignment: CDR1 MDHEN and CDR2 SYDVKM. The CDR3 contains 15 residues. The trim removed 6 bases at V and 0 bases at J, leaving 7 bases unmatched. The CDR3 DNA is TGTGCCAGCAGCTCGGACAGGGCCCCCTCCTACGAGCAGTACTTC. Translating gives CASSSDRAPSYEQYF. Filled out from reference TRBV28 and TRBJ2-7, the complete variable domain reads DVKVTQSSRYLVKRTGEKVFLECVQDMDHENMFWYRQDPGLGLRLIYFSYDVKMKEKGDIPEGYSVSREKKERFSLILESASTNQTSMYLCASSSDRAPSYEQYFGPGTRLTVT.

This chain uses TRBV19 with TRBJ1-4; weak D call: TRBD1 (5 bases). Germline V lookup: CDR1 LNHDA, CDR2 SQIVND (reference sequence). Trimming pared 9 bases from V and 6 bases from J, leaving 23 bases between. The CDR3 runs 16 residues. Here the CDR3 DNA reads TGTGCCAGCGGAAGCCAGAGATGGGGGGTCGATGAAAAACTGTTTTTT. Its protein is CASGSQRWGVDEKLFF.

This chain links TRBV7-9 with TRBJ2-4; tentative D call: TRBD1 (5 bases). The CDR3 is 15 residues long. Germline CDR1 reads SEHNR; CDR2 reads FQNEAQ (reference sequence). Trimming pared 2 bases from V and 3 bases from J, leaving 11 bases between. The CDR3 DNA follows: TGTGCCAGCAGCTTAAGTCCAGGGAACAAAAACATTCAGTACTTC. It yields the protein CASSLSPGNKNIQYF.

Turning to this clone: Other DNA variants within this sample encode the same CDR3. The chain joins TRBV4-3 to TRBJ2-3, with D maybe TRBD1 (6 bases). Germline V gene data show CDR1 as LGHNA and CDR2 as YSLEER. The CDR3 runs 15 residues. V lost 1 base, J lost 3 bases, and 11 bases lay in between. The CDR3: CASSQVGGGTDTQYF. The CDR3 DNA reads TGCGCCAGCAGCCAAGTAGGGGGTGGAACAGATACGCAGTATTTT.

In its sample, this clone was seen a few times. V is TRBV11-1 and J is TRBJ1-1; TRBD1 matches at 7 bases. This CDR3 has 15 amino acids. V lost 4 bases, J lost 2 bases, and 7 bases stayed unmatched. Per the germline V gene, CDR1 is SGHAT and CDR2 is FQDESV (reference sequence). In nucleotides, the CDR3 is TGTGCCAGCAGCTACGGTGGGACAGCCAACACTGAAGCTTTCTTT. It encodes CASSYGGTANTEAFF.

This clone has just a few counts. This sequence joins TRBV4-3 and TRBJ1-1; no clear D gene. Germline CDR1 and CDR2: LGHNA and YSLEER. The CDR3 covers 13 residues. V dropped 0 bases and J dropped 2 bases, with 4 bases sitting between them. The CDR3 here is CASSQDKNTEAFF. The DNA of the CDR3 is TGCGCCAGCAGCCAAGATAAAAACACTGAAGCTTTCTTT.

J is TRBJ1-4 and V is TRBV6-1; 8 bases align to TRBD1. The CDR3 length is 16 residues. The germline V gene encodes CDR1 MNHNS and CDR2 SASEGT. With 2 bases clipped from V and 4 bases from J, the junction kept 6 bases outside the gene matches. This chain's CDR3 is CASSETGGAINEKLFF. In DNA, the CDR3 is TGTGCCAGCAGTGAAACAGGGGGGGCAATTAATGAAAAACTGTTTTTT.

The chain links TRBV6-5 to TRBJ2-5, with D uncertain. Between the trimmed V and J ends, which lost 5 bases and 3 bases, there was a span of 10 bases. This CDR3 contains 13 residues. In germline, CDR1 is MNHEY, CDR2 SVGAGI. In nucleotides, the CDR3 is TGTGCCAGCAGTATGGTCAGTAAAGAGACCCAGTACTTC. It specifies CASSMVSKETQYF.

The CDR3 sequence is CASSVDWNYGYTF. The CDR3, as DNA: TGTGCCAGCAGCGTTGACTGGAACTATGGCTACACCTTC. The rearrangement joins TRBV9 to TRBJ1-2; D not resolved. Trimming pared 2 bases from V and 2 bases from J, leaving 7 bases between. The CDR3 runs to 13 residues. Germline loops: CDR1 SGDLS, CDR2 YYNGEE.

The genes are TRBV4-2 and TRBJ1-2; 8 positions match TRBD1. This CDR3 is built from 15 residues. Germline trimming cut 0 bases from V and 3 bases from J; bases unmatched to any gene: 3. Germline values: CDR1 LGHNA, CDR2 YNFKEQ. The CDR3 DNA reads as TGTGCCAGCAGCCAAGATGCAGGGGGCGACTATGGCTACACCTTC. Encoded protein: CASSQDAGGDYGYTF.

The chain recombines TRBV6-5 with TRBJ2-5, with unresolved D. CDR1 and CDR2 (germline): MNHEY, SVGAGI. The CDR3 has 12 residues. V lost 5 bases and J 3 bases, leaving 7 bases between the germline ends. This chain's CDR3 is CASSNRKETQYF. CDR3 nucleotide sequence: TGTGCCAGCAGTAACAGAAAAGAGACCCAGTACTTC.

The chain employs TRBV20-1 and TRBJ2-7; possibly TRBD1 for D (5 bases). CDR1 and CDR2 from the germline V gene are DFQATT and SNEGSKA (reference sequence). Trimming cost V 6 bases and J 6 bases, with 18 bases left between them. The CDR3 is 13 residues long. CDR3: CSASKGVTGEQYF. The CDR3 bases are TGCAGTGCCAGTAAAGGGGTAACGGGCGAGCAGTACTTC.

The rearrangement links TRBV7-9 to TRBJ2-4; maybe TRBD1 (6 bases). This CDR3 spans 14 amino acids. The V end was cut by 1 base, the J end by 5 bases, with 9 bases between. Germline V gene lookup returns CDR1 SEHNR and CDR2 FQNEAQ (reference sequence). Written as DNA, the CDR3 is TGTGCCAGCAGCTTAGACAGGGTCCAAAACATTCAGTACTTC. Encoded protein: CASSLDRVQNIQYF.

This chain joins TRBV19 and TRBJ1-5, with D tentatively TRBD1 (6 bases). Trimming stripped 5 bases from V and 0 bases from J, with 17 bases between. The CDR3 covers 17 residues. Germline V gives CDR1 LNHDA, CDR2 SQIVND (reference sequence). CDR3 in DNA: TGTGCCAGTAGTGACGGACAGCCTAGTTATAGCAATCAGCCCCAGCATTTT. Translation gives CASSDGQPSYSNQPQHF.

This chain links TRBV19 with TRBJ2-2; 8 bases agree with TRBD2. V shed 2 bases, J shed 4 bases, and the junction held 6 bases outside the gene matches. The CDR3 runs to 16 residues. Germline-derived CDR1 and CDR2 are LNHDA and SQIVND (reference sequence). The CDR3 coding sequence is TGTGCCAGTAGTATAAGAGCGGGAGACGGCACCGGGGAGCTGTTTTTT. Its translation is CASSIRAGDGTGELFF.

The chain combines TRBV5-1 with TRBJ1-2, with 7 bases lining up with TRBD1. The CDR3 sequence is 13 residues long. Germline V gene sequence: CDR1 SGHRS, CDR2 YFSETQ. V gave up 0 bases and J gave up 7 bases; unmatched junction bases: 3. The CDR3 sequence: CASSLAGGRGYTF. CDR3 bases: TGCGCCAGCAGCTTGGCAGGGGGACGTGGCTACACCTTC.

CDR3 sequence (DNA): TGTGCCAGCAGTGCTCGCGGGGGATACGAGCAGTACTTC. Translated, it gives CASSARGGYEQYF. This chain uses TRBV2 with TRBJ2-7; 7 positions agree with TRBD2. CDR3 length equals 13 residues. With V trimmed by 4 bases and J by 4 bases, 4 bases remained unmatched. The germline gives CDR1 SNHLY, CDR2 FYNNEI.

This chain joins TRBV15 and TRBJ1-5; no clear D gene. Trimming shortened V by 1 base and J by 1 base, and 14 bases separated the two germline ends. The germline V gene has CDR1 LNHNV and CDR2 YYDKDF (reference sequence). The CDR3 covers 17 residues. CDR3 sequence: CATSRGNRLPSNQPQHF. Here the CDR3 DNA reads TGTGCCACCAGCAGAGGGAATCGACTCCCCAGCAATCAGCCCCAGCATTTT.

The rearrangement links TRBV6-5 to TRBJ1-1, with a possible D match to TRBD1 (5 bases). The CDR3 has 15 amino acids. Germline loops: CDR1 MNHEY, CDR2 SVGAGI. Trimming stripped 6 bases from V and 1 base from J, with 15 bases between. CDR3 sequence (DNA): TGTGCCAGCAGACTCTGGGCGGGGACGAACACTGAAGCTTTCTTT. It encodes CASRLWAGTNTEAFF.

The chain recombines TRBV10-3 with TRBJ1-2, with TRBD1 matching 9 bases. Looked up from germline, CDR1 is ENHRY and CDR2 is SYGVKD. The trim removed 2 bases at V and 8 bases at J, leaving 15 bases unmatched. This CDR3 has 17 residues. The CDR3 sequence is CAISEKPTGGRSSGYTF. CDR3 bases: TGTGCCATCAGTGAGAAACCTACAGGGGGCCGTTCTTCCGGCTACACCTTC.